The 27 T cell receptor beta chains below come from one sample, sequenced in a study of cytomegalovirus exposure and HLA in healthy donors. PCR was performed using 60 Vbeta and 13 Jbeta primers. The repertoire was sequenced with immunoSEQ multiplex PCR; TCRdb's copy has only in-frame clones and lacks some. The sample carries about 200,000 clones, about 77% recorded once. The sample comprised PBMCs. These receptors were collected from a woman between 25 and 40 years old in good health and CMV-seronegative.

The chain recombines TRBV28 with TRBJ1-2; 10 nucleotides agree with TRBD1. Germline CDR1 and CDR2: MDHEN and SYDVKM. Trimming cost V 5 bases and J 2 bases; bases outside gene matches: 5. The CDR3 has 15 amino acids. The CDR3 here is CASSPWDRGNYGYTF. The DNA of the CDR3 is TGTGCCAGCAGTCCCTGGGACAGGGGAAACTATGGCTACACCTTC.

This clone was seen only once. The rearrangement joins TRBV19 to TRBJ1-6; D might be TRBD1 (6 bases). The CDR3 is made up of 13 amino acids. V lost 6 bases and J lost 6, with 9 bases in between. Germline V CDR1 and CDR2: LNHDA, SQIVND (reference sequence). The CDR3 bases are TGTGCCAGTAGCGACAGGATTAATTCACCCCTCCACTTT. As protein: CASSDRINSPLHF.

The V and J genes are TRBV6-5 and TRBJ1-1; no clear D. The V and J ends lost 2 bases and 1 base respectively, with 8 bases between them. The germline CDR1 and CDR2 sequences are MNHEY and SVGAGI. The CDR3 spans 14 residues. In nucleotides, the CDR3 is TGTGCCAGCAGTTACCACGCGGGGAACACTGAAGCTTTCTTT. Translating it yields CASSYHAGNTEAFF.

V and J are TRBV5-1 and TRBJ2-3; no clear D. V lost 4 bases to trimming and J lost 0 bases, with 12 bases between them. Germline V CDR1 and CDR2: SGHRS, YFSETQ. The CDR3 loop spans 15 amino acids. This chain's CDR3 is CASSPTPHSTDTQYF. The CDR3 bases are TGCGCCAGCAGCCCGACACCTCATAGCACAGATACGCAGTATTTT.

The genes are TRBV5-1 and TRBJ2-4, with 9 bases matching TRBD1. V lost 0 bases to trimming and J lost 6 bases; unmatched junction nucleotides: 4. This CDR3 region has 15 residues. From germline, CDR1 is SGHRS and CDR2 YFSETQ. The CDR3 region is CASSLAEGQGNIQYF. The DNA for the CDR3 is TGCGCCAGCAGCTTGGCCGAGGGACAGGGAAACATTCAGTACTTC.

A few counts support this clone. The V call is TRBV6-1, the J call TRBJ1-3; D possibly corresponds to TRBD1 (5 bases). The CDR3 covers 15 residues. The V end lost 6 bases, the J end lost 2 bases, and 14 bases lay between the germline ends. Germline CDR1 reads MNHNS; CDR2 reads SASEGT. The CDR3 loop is CASRPRGVPGNTIYF. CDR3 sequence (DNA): TGTGCCAGCAGGCCCCGGGGGGTACCTGGAAACACCATATATTTT.

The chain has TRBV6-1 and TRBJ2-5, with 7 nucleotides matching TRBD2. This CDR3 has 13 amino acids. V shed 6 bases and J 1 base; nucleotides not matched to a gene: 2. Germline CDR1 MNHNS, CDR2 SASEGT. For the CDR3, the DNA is TGTGCCAGCAGGCGGGGGTTCCAAGAGACCCAGTACTTC. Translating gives CASRRGFQETQYF.

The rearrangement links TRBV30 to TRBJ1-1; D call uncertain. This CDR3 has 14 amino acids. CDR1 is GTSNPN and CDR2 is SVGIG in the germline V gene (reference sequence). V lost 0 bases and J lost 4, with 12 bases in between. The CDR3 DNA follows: TGTGCCTGGAGTGTAACGGGTCTGGCCACTGAAGCTTTCTTT. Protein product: CAWSVTGLATEAFF.

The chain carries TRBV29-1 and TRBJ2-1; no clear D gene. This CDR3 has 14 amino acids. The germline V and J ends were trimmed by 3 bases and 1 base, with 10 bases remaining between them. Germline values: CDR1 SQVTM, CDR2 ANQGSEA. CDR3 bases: TGCAGCGTTGATTATGGAGAATCCTACAATGAGCAGTTCTTC. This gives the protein CSVDYGESYNEQFF.

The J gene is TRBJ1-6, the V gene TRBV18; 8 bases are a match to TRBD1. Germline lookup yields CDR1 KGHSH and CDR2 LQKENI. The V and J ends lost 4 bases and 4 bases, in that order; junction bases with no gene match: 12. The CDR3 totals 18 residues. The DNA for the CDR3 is TGTGCCAGCTCACTACTGGACAGGGCTGAGGATTATAATTCACCCCTCCACTTT. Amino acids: CASSLLDRAEDYNSPLHF.

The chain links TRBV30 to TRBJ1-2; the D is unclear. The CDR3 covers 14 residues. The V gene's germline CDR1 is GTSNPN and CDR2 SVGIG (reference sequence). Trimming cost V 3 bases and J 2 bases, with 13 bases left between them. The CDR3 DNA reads TGTGCCTGGAGAATGAGAGGAGGGAACTATGGCTACACCTTC. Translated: CAWRMRGGNYGYTF.

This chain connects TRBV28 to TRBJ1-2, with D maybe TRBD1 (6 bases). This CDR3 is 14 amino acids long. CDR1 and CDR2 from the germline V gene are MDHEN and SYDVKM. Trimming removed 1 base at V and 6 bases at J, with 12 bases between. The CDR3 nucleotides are TGTGCCAGCAGTTTATCCACAGGGTGGGATGGCTACACCTTC. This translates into CASSLSTGWDGYTF.

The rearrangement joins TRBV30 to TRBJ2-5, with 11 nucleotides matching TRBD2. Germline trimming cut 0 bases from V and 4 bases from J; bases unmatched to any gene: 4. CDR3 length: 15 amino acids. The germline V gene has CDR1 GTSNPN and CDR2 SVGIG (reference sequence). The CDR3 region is CAWSVGTSGTETQYF. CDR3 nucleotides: TGTGCCTGGAGTGTAGGGACTAGCGGTACAGAGACCCAGTACTTC. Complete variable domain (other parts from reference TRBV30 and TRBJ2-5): SQTIHQWPATLVQPVGSPLSLECTVEGTSNPNLYWYRQAAGRGLQLLFYSVGIGQISSEVPQNLSASRPQDRQFILSSKKLLLSDSGFYLCAWSVGTSGTETQYFGPGTRLLVL.

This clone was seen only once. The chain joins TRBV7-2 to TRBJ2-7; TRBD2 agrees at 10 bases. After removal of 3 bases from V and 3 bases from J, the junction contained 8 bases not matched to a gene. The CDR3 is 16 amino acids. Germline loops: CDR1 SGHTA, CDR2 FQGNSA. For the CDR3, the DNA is TGTGCCAGCAGCTTTCCAGAACTAGCGGGGTACTACGAGCAGTACTTC. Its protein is CASSFPELAGYYEQYF.

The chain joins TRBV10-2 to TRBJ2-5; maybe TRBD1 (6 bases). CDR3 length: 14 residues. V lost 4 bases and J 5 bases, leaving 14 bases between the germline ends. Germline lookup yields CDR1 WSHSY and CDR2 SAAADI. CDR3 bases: TGCGCCAGCAGTGCCACCGGGACAATCGAGACCCAGTACTTC. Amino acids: CASSATGTIETQYF.

CDR3 sequence: CASDLGGLVNEQFF. DNA of the CDR3: TGCGCCAGCGATCTCGGGGGATTGGTCAATGAGCAGTTCTTC. The V gene is TRBV5-1, the J gene TRBJ2-1; D perhaps matches TRBD2 (6 bases). The CDR3 contains 14 residues. Germline assignment: CDR1 SGHRS and CDR2 YFSETQ. V lost 7 bases and J lost 6, with 17 bases in between.

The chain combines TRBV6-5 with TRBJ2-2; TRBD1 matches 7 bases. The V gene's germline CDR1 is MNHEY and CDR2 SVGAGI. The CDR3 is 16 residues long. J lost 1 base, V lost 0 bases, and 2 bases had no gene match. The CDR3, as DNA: TGTGCCAGCAGTTACTCGAGGACAGGGAACACCGGGGAGCTGTTTTTT. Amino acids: CASSYSRTGNTGELFF.

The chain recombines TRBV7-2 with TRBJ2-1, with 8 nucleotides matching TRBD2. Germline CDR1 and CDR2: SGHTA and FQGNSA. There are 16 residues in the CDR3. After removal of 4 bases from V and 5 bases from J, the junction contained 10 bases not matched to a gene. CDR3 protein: CASSYSPLAEHNEQFF. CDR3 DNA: TGTGCCAGCAGCTACTCTCCACTAGCGGAACACAATGAGCAGTTCTTC. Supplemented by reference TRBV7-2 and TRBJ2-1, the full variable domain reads GAGVSQSPSNKVTEKGKDVELRCDPISGHTALYWYRQSLGQGLEFLIYFQGNSAPDKSGLPSDRFSAERTGGSVSTLTIQRTQQEDSAVYLCASSYSPLAEHNEQFFGPGTRLTVL.

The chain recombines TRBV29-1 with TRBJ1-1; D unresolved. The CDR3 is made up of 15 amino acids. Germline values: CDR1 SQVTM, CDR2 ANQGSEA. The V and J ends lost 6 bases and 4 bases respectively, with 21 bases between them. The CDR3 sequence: CSVPGVGGLGTEAFF. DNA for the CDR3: TGCAGCGTCCCCGGCGTGGGAGGGCTGGGCACTGAAGCTTTCTTT. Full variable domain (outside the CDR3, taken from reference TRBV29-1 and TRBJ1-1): SAVISQKPSRDICQRGTSLTIQCQVDSQVTMMFWYRQQPGQSLTLIATANQGSEATYESGFVIDKFPISRPNLTFSTLTVSNMSPEDSSIYLCSVPGVGGLGTEAFFGQGTRLTVV.

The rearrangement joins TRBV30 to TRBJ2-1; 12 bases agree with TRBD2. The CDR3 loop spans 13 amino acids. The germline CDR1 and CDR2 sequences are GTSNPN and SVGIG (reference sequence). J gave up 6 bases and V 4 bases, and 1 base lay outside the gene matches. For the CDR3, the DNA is TGTGCCTGGACTAGCGGGGGGGCCAATGAGCAGTTCTTC. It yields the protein CAWTSGGANEQFF.

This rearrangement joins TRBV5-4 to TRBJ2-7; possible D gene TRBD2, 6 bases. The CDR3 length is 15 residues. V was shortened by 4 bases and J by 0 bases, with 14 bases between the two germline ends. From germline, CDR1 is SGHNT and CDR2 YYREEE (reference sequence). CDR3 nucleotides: TGTGCCAGCAGCCTGTCGGGGAGGAGCTCCTACGAGCAGTACTTC. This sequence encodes CASSLSGRSSYEQYF.

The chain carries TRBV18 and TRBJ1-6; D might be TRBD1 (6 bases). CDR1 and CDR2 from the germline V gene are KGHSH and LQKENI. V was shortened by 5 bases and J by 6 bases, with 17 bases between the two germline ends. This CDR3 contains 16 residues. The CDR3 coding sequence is TGTGCCAGCTCATCCTTGACAGGACTGGGTAATTCACCCCTCCACTTT. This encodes CASSSLTGLGNSPLHF.

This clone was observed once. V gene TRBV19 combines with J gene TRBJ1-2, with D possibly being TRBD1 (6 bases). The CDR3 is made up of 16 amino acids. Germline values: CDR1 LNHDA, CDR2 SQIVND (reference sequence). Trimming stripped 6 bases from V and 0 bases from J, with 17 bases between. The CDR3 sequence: CASSKLWDTTNYGYTF. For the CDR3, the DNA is TGTGCCAGTAGCAAGCTCTGGGACACCACTAACTATGGCTACACCTTC.

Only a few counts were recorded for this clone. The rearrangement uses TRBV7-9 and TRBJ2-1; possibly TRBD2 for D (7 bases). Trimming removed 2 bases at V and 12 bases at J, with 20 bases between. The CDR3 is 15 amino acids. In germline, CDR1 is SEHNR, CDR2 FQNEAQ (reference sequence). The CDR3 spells CASSLRGAAGVRQFF. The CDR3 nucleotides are TGTGCCAGCAGCTTAAGGGGGGCGGCGGGAGTGCGGCAGTTCTTC.

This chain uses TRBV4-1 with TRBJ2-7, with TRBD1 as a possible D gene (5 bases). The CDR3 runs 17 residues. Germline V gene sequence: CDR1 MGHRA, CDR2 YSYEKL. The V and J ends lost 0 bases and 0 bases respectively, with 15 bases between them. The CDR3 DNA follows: TGCGCCAGCAGCCAAGATCTTCAGGGTATCTACTCCTACGAGCAGTACTTC. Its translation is CASSQDLQGIYSYEQYF.

This CDR3 reads CASSILQGKATNQPQHF. CDR3 nucleotides: TGTGCCAGTAGTATCCTGCAGGGTAAAGCCACAAATCAGCCCCAGCATTTT. The rearrangement links TRBV19 to TRBJ1-5; possibly TRBD1 for D (5 bases). V was shortened by 3 bases and J by 4 bases, with 19 bases between the two germline ends. This CDR3 comprises 17 residues. Germline loops: CDR1 LNHDA, CDR2 SQIVND (reference sequence).

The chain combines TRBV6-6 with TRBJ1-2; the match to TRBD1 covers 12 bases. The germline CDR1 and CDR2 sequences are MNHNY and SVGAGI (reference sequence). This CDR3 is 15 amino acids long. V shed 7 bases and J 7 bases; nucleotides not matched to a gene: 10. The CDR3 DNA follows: TGTGCCAGCACCTCCGGGACAGGGGGCAGTTGTGGCTACACCTTC. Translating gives CASTSGTGGSCGYTF.